This TCR beta chain was observed in a study of shared clonotypes between healthy human individuals. Findings of the study overall: The sole specimen, blood, was sampled, and tissue repertoires likely differ. Clonotype sharing among donors was thought likely to change with sequencing depth. Generally, estimated richness proved larger in naive subsets than it did in memory subsets.

As regards this clone: Its antigen is not identified.

Libraries were prepared by immunoSEQ multiplex PCR; TCRdb keeps only in-frame clonotypes and omits some of them. The table has 2 million to 2.5 million clones, around 95% seen once. The CDR3 contains 17 residues. V gave up 0 bases and J gave up 2 bases; unmatched junction bases: 5. Germline assignment: CDR1 SGHDN and CDR2 FVKESK. The chain is built from TRBV14 and TRBJ2-3; 10 bases fit TRBD2. Sequenced: naive CD4+ T cells sorted from blood. Documented subset: CD45RA+ positively selected. The clonotype originates from a man younger than 30 in good health. CDR3 in DNA: TGTGCCAGCAGCCAAGATCTACTAGCGGGGCCCACAGATACGCAGTATTTT. Amino acids: CASSQDLLAGPTDTQYF.